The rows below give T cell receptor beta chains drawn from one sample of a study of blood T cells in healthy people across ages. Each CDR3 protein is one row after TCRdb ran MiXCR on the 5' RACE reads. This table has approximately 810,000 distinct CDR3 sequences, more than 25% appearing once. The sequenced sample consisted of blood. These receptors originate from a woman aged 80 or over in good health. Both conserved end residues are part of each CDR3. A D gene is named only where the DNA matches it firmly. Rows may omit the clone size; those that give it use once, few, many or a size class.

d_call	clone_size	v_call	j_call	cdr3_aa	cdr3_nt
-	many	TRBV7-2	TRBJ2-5	CASSLGLVGGTQYF	TGTGCCAGCAGCCTCGGACTGGTCGGCGGGACCCAGTACTTC
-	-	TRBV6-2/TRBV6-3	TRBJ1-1	CASNPARVNTEAFF	TGTGCCAGCAATCCGGCCAGGGTGAACACTGAAGCTTTCTTT
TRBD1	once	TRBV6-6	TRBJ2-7	CASSPGQVTYEQYF	TGTGCCAGCAGCCCAGGACAGGTCACCTACGAGCAGTACTTC
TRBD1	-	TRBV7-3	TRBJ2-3	CASSLQGGQGIDTQYF	TGTGCCAGCTCCTTACAGGGGGGACAGGGGATAGATACGCAGTATTTT
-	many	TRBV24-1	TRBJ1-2	CATIRGYAGRRNYGYTF	TGTGCCACAATTAGAGGTTATGCAGGGCGGAGGAACTATGGCTACACCTTC
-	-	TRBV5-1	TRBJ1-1	CASSLAGGIYTEAFF	TGCGCCAGCAGCTTGGCCGGCGGGATCTACACTGAAGCTTTCTTT
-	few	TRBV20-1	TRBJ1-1	CSAREKGETEAFF	TGCAGTGCTAGGGAGAAAGGAGAAACTGAAGCTTTCTTT
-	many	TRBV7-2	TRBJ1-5	CASSLGQYSNQPQHF	TGTGCCAGCAGCTTAGGGCAGTATAGCAATCAGCCCCAGCATTTT
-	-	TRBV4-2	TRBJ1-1	CASSQDQAAAEAFF	TGTGCCAGCAGCCAAGACCAGGCGGCGGCTGAAGCTTTCTTT
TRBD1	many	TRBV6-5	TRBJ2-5	CASSYSGTGGSETQYF	TGTGCCAGCAGTTACTCCGGGACAGGGGGATCCGAGACCCAGTACTTC
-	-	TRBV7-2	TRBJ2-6	CASSSHSGANVLTF	TGTGCCAGCAGCTCCCACTCTGGGGCCAACGTCCTGACTTTC
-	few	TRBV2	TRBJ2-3	CASKRGGGWEDTQYF	TGTGCCAGCAAAAGGGGGGGGGGTTGGGAAGATACGCAGTATTTT
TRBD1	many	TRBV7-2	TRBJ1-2	CASSVGQGYGYTF	TGTGCCAGCAGCGTTGGACAGGGCTATGGCTACACCTTC
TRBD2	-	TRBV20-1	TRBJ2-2	CSAISGTNTGELFF	TGCAGTGCTATCAGCGGGACGAACACCGGGGAGCTGTTTTTT
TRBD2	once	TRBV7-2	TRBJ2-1	CASSEASGGEPTRYEQFF	TGTGCCAGCAGCGAGGCTAGCGGGGGGGAGCCCACAAGGTATGAGCAGTTCTTC
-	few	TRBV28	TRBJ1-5	CASSFAGEGNQPQHF	TGTGCCAGCAGTTTCGCCGGGGAAGGCAATCAGCCCCAGCATTTT
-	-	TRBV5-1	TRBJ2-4	CVSSLSEGDWNIRYF	TGCGTCAGCAGCTTGAGTGAGGGGGATTGGAACATTCGGTACTTC
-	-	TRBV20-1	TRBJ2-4	CSAEPRDKNIQYF	TGCAGTGCGGAGCCCCGAGACAAAAACATTCAGTACTTC
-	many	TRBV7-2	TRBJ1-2	CASSLKRNYGYTF	TGTGCCAGCAGCTTAAAACGAAACTATGGCTACACCTTC
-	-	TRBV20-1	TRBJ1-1	CSAPRQGLEAFF	TGCAGTGCCCCACGACAAGGCCTTGAAGCTTTCTTT
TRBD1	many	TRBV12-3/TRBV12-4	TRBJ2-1	CASSLDRWNEQFF	TGTGCCAGCAGTTTGGACAGGTGGAATGAGCAGTTCTTC
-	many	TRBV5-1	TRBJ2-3	CASSIQGSGTDTQYF	TGCGCCAGCAGCATACAGGGATCGGGCACAGATACGCAGTATTTT
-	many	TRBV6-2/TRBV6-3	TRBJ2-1	CASSYSTLNEQFF	TGTGCCAGCAGTTACTCGACCCTCAATGAGCAGTTCTTC
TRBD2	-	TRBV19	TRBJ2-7	CASSITSGGDWDTQYF	TGTGCCAGTAGTATCACTAGCGGGGGGGACTGGGACACCCAGTACTTC
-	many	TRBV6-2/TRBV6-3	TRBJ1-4	CASSSRGPRNEKLFF	TGTGCCAGCAGTTCCCGCGGACCGCGTAATGAAAAACTGTTTTTT
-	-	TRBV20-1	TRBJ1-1	CSVLWGPMNTEAFF	TGCAGTGTCCTTTGGGGCCCCATGAACACTGAAGCTTTCTTT
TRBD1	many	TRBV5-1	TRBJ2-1	CASSLPSTGAVNNEQFF	TGCGCCAGCAGCTTACCCTCGACAGGGGCCGTCAACAATGAGCAGTTCTTC
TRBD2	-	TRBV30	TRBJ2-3	CAWSVGGGATDTQYF	TGTGCCTGGAGTGTAGGCGGGGGGGCGACAGATACGCAGTATTTT
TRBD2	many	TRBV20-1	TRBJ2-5	CSARLTSGVETQYF	TGCAGTGCTAGACTGACTAGCGGGGTGGAGACCCAGTACTTC
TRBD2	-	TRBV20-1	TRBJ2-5	CSAAGLANEQYF	TGCAGTGCAGCCGGACTAGCGAATGAGCAGTACTTC
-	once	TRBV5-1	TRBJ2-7	CASSLGDGSNEQYF	TGCGCCAGCAGCTTGGGGGATGGTAGCAACGAGCAGTACTTC
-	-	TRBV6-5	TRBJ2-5	CASRGPSYGQYF	TGTGCCAGCAGGGGTCCCTCCTACGGGCAGTACTTC